Presented here are 25 T cell receptor beta chains from one specimen sequenced in a study of blood T cell repertoires in COVID-19 (TCRdb year 2020). The receptor library was made with the immunoSEQ multiplex PCR assay. TCRdb's version of the immuneACCESS table is confined to in-frame rearrangements and falls short of the full clone set. An unresolved V gene accounts for under half of the shortfall where checked; the remainder is of unknown origin. The sample data list roughly 140,000 clones, and around 87% of these were observed just once. Around 10% of the sample rests with the top ten. The sequencing sample was made of PBMCs or T cells enriched from blood (not recorded which). Receptor source: a man aged 55-75 years who had recovered from COVID-19.

V gene TRBV5-1 combines with J gene TRBJ2-1; TRBD2 aligns across 8 bases. J was trimmed by 2 bases and V by 2 bases; bases with no gene match: 6. CDR1 is SGHRS and CDR2 is YFSETQ in the germline V gene. The CDR3 has 16 residues. CDR3 sequence (DNA): TGCGCCAGCAGCTTAATAGCGGGGACGACCTACAATGAGCAGTTCTTC. Its translation is CASSLIAGTTYNEQFF.

The chain is built from TRBV5-1 and TRBJ2-1; 10 nucleotides agree with TRBD1. Unmatched junction bases numbered 3, after V lost 1 base and J lost 8 bases. The CDR3 length is 14 residues. Germline CDR1 and CDR2: SGHRS and YFSETQ. DNA for the CDR3: TGCGCCAGCAGCTTGCGACAGGGGGCCCATGAGCAGTTCTTC. Residues: CASSLRQGAHEQFF. The full variable domain, in which reference TRBV5-1 and TRBJ2-1 provide the parts outside the CDR3, is KAGVTQTPRYLIKTRGQQVTLSCSPISGHRSVSWYQQTPGQGLQFLFEYFSETQRNKGNFPGRFSGRQFSNSRSEMNVSTLELGDSALYLCASSLRQGAHEQFFGPGTRLTVL.

The genes are TRBV2 and TRBJ1-1; 8 bases fit TRBD1. This CDR3 comprises 12 residues. Trimming cost V 6 bases and J 6 bases; bases outside gene matches: 3. Germline V gene sequence: CDR1 SNHLY, CDR2 FYNNEI. The CDR3 is CASRRTGSEAFF. For the CDR3, the DNA is TGTGCCAGCAGGAGGACAGGGTCTGAAGCTTTCTTT. The full variable domain, rest sourced from reference TRBV2 and TRBJ1-1, is EPEVTQTPSHQVTQMGQEVILRCVPISNHLYFYWYRQILGQKVEFLVSFYNNEISEKSEIFDDQFSVERPDGSNFTLKIRSTKLEDSAMYFCASRRTGSEAFFGQGTRLTVV.

The V gene is TRBV30, the J gene TRBJ1-6; D is perhaps TRBD1 (5 bases). CDR3 length: 13 amino acids. Trimming shortened V by 5 bases and J by 7 bases, and 12 bases separated the two germline ends. Germline V lookup: CDR1 GTSNPN, CDR2 SVGIG (reference sequence). CDR3 region: CAWYIGGNSPLHF. CDR3 nucleotide sequence: TGTGCCTGGTACATCGGGGGAAATTCACCCCTCCACTTT. Filled out from reference TRBV30 and TRBJ1-6, the complete variable domain reads SQTIHQWPATLVQPVGSPLSLECTVEGTSNPNLYWYRQAAGRGLQLLFYSVGIGQISSEVPQNLSASRPQDRQFILSSKKLLLSDSGFYLCAWYIGGNSPLHFGNGTRLTVT.

J is TRBJ2-3 and V is TRBV12-3 or TRBV12-4; D uncertain. This CDR3 spans 13 amino acids. V was shortened by 2 bases and J by 0 bases, with 3 bases between the two germline ends. This CDR3 is CASSLRSTDTQYF. CDR3 nucleotides: TGTGCCAGCAGTTTACGTAGCACAGATACGCAGTATTTT.

This chain connects TRBV27 to TRBJ1-2; the D gene is possibly TRBD1 (6 bases). CDR1 and CDR2 from the germline V gene are MNHEY and SMNVEV (reference sequence). V lost 6 bases to trimming and J lost 4 bases, with 12 bases between them. The CDR3 spans 13 residues. This chain's CDR3 is CASRVGTTYGYTF. The CDR3 bases are TGTGCCAGCAGGGTCGGGACAACCTATGGCTACACCTTC.

The rearrangement links TRBV5-4 to TRBJ2-7; D call uncertain. The CDR3 totals 14 residues. Germline V CDR1 and CDR2: SGHNT, YYREEE (reference sequence). Trimming removed 0 bases at V and 0 bases at J, with 7 bases between. CDR3 sequence: CASSLGLSSYEQYF. The DNA of the CDR3 is TGTGCCAGCAGCTTGGGACTGAGCTCCTACGAGCAGTACTTC.

This clone was counted between two and nine times. The chain joins TRBV5-4 to TRBJ2-4; D is possibly TRBD2 (5 bases). The CDR3 contains 14 residues. V was shortened by 7 bases and J by 0 bases, with 11 bases between the two germline ends. Germline loops: CDR1 SGHNT, CDR2 YYREEE (reference sequence). The CDR3 DNA reads TGTGCCAGCGGAACTAGTCTAGCCAAAAACATTCAGTACTTC. Residues: CASGTSLAKNIQYF.

This chain links TRBV5-1 with TRBJ1-4; TRBD1 aligns across 9 bases. The CDR3 runs 14 residues. CDR1 is SGHRS and CDR2 is YFSETQ in the germline V gene. Germline trimming cut 7 bases from V and 7 bases from J; bases unmatched to any gene: 8. CDR3 in amino acids: CASRPGTGLEKLFF. As DNA, the CDR3 is TGCGCCAGCCGCCCCGGGACAGGGCTTGAAAAACTGTTTTTT.

The chain is built from TRBV9 and TRBJ2-5; D not resolved. The CDR3 spans 14 residues. Germline CDR1 SGDLS, CDR2 YYNGEE. With 4 bases removed from V and 1 base from J, the gap between germline ends came to 11 bases. The DNA of the CDR3 is TGTGCCAGCAGCTACGGCGGTACCCAAGAGACCCAGTACTTC. Translated, it gives CASSYGGTQETQYF.

This clone appeared once. The CDR3 sequence: CASSLGGRRPDQPQHF. The CDR3 region has the DNA TGTGCCAGCAGCTTGGGTGGGAGGAGGCCCGATCAGCCCCAGCATTTT. This chain connects TRBV5-4 to TRBJ1-5; D not certain. The V end was cut by 0 bases, the J end by 5 bases, with 15 bases between. The CDR3 has 16 residues. CDR1 and CDR2 (germline): SGHNT, YYREEE (reference sequence).

V usage is TRBV7-8 and J usage is TRBJ2-2, with 9 bases identical to TRBD2. Unmatched junction bases numbered 8, after V lost 0 bases and J lost 3 bases. Looked up from germline, CDR1 is SGHVS and CDR2 is FQNEAQ. The CDR3 spans 18 residues. CDR3 loop: CASSLASLTSGYTGELFF. As DNA, the CDR3 is TGTGCCAGCAGCTTAGCGTCGTTGACTAGCGGCTACACCGGGGAGCTGTTTTTT.

V is TRBV19 and J is TRBJ2-1; D is undetermined. Germline CDR1 and CDR2: LNHDA and SQIVND (reference sequence). V lost 1 base to trimming and J lost 10 bases, with 14 bases between them. The CDR3 is 14 residues long. DNA of the CDR3: TGTGCCAGTAGTATAGGCGGATTGACTGGGGAGCAGTTCTTC. This codes for CASSIGGLTGEQFF.

This chain joins TRBV7-6 and TRBJ2-1, with 13 bases matching TRBD2. Looked up from germline, CDR1 is SGHVS and CDR2 is FNYEAQ. This CDR3 has 13 residues. Trimming removed 8 bases from V and 9 bases from J; junction bases left unmatched: 4. The CDR3 bases are TGTGCCAGCGGACTAGCGGGAGTGAGTGAGCAGTTCTTC. Translated, it gives CASGLAGVSEQFF.

V usage is TRBV2 and J usage is TRBJ1-2, with TRBD1 matching 8 bases. Per germline, CDR1 SNHLY and CDR2 FYNNEI. The trim removed 6 bases at V and 6 bases at J, leaving 9 bases unmatched. This CDR3 spans 14 amino acids. The CDR3 sequence is CASRTGVSVHGYTF. The CDR3 DNA sequence: TGTGCCAGCAGGACAGGGGTGAGTGTCCATGGCTACACCTTC.

CDR3 residues: CASSPLLAGTNDEQFF. CDR3 bases: TGTGCCAGCAGTCCTCTACTAGCGGGGACCAACGATGAGCAGTTCTTC. The chain recombines TRBV28 with TRBJ2-1; 10 bases line up with TRBD2. This CDR3 has 16 amino acids. Germline V gene lookup returns CDR1 MDHEN and CDR2 SYDVKM. V was clipped by 5 bases and J by 8 bases; unmatched bases: 12.

The chain joins TRBV2 to TRBJ1-6; D is uncertain. Trimming pared 8 bases from V and 0 bases from J, leaving 8 bases between. CDR1 SNHLY and CDR2 FYNNEI come from the germline V gene. The length of the CDR3 is 14 residues. The CDR3 DNA is TGTGCCAGCTCCGGGAGCTCCTATAATTCACCCCTCCACTTT. It specifies CASSGSSYNSPLHF.

The chain combines TRBV5-4 with TRBJ2-1, with TRBD2 as a possible D gene (6 bases). This CDR3 spans 16 amino acids. Trimming stripped 3 bases from V and 3 bases from J, with 16 bases between. Germline V CDR1 and CDR2: SGHNT, YYREEE (reference sequence). CDR3 in amino acids: CASSSRGSGHYNEQFF. Here the CDR3 DNA reads TGTGCCAGCAGCTCCCGTGGTAGCGGACACTACAATGAGCAGTTCTTC.

The chain links TRBV15 to TRBJ1-5; 7 bases align to TRBD1. Germline V CDR1 and CDR2: LNHNV, YYDKDF (reference sequence). This CDR3 is built from 14 residues. V gave up 3 bases and J gave up 8 bases; unmatched junction bases: 7. The CDR3 loop reads CATSSSDRVEPQHF. In DNA, the CDR3 is TGTGCCACCAGCAGCTCTGACAGGGTCGAGCCCCAGCATTTT.

The V call is TRBV4-1, the J call TRBJ1-4, with TRBD1 matching over 12 bases. This CDR3 is 17 amino acids long. V was pared by 3 bases and J by 7 bases, with 9 bases of the junction left unmatched. The germline gives CDR1 MGHRA, CDR2 YSYEKL. The CDR3: CASSQYHGTGGSEKLFF. The CDR3 DNA reads TGCGCCAGCAGCCAGTACCATGGGACAGGGGGCAGTGAAAAACTGTTTTTT.

The J gene is TRBJ2-3, the V gene TRBV21-1; the table names TRBD2, a call not compared with the DNA. TRBV21-1 is given as a pseudogene. This CDR3 spans 17 amino acids. The DNA for the CDR3 is TGTGCCAGCAGCAAAGCACGAGGGCTAGCGGGGACAGATACGCAGTATTTT. Its translation is CASSKARGLAGTDTQYF.

This chain's CDR3 is CASTQNGGQNSPLHF. DNA for the CDR3: TGTGCCAGCACCCAAAACGGGGGGCAAAATTCACCCCTCCACTTT. V usage is TRBV27 and J usage is TRBJ1-6; weak D call: TRBD1 (6 bases). Germline assignment: CDR1 MNHEY and CDR2 SMNVEV (reference sequence). The germline V and J ends were trimmed by 7 bases and 7 bases, with 17 bases remaining between them. The CDR3 runs 15 residues.

The chain links TRBV27 to TRBJ2-7, with TRBD2 matching over 7 bases. CDR1 and CDR2 from the germline V gene are MNHEY and SMNVEV (reference sequence). The CDR3 length is 19 residues. The V and J ends lost 2 bases and 4 bases, in that order; junction bases with no gene match: 20. The CDR3 reads CASSLRSTRGSGAWYEQYF. For the CDR3, the DNA is TGTGCCAGCAGTTTACGCTCTACCCGCGGGAGTGGAGCTTGGTACGAGCAGTACTTC.

J is TRBJ2-3 and V is TRBV6-5; D is unresolved. CDR1 is MNHEY and CDR2 is SVGAGI in the germline V gene. CDR3 size: 15 residues. V lost 0 bases and J lost 3, with 10 bases in between. CDR3 in DNA: TGTGCCAGCAGTTACTCTTTCCCTCAGACAGATACGCAGTATTTT. It yields the protein CASSYSFPQTDTQYF.

V is TRBV23-1 and J is TRBJ2-1, with no clear D. TRBV23-1 qualifies as an ORF whose function is uncertain. The CDR3 has 14 residues. V was shortened by 6 bases and J by 8 bases, with 17 bases between the two germline ends. The DNA of the CDR3 is TGCGCCAGCAGACCTTTCTTATCTAGTTATGAGCAGTTCTTC. This encodes CASRPFLSSYEQFF.